This record concerns one TCR beta chain sequence. There is no known antigen for this receptor. Nothing much larger sits one base from this clone, and base qualities are not available. TCRbeta CDR3 regions were amplified from genomic DNA by means of the immunoSEQ Assay, a bias-controlled multiplex PCR. Concerning the study's data processing: The number of nucleated cells in each sample was estimated from the amplification of reference gene primers within the assay. To quantify the absolute abundance of each unique TCRbeta CDR3 rearrangement, sequence reads were collapsed and filtered. For each sample, productive Simpson clonality was calculated by taking the square root of Simpson's diversity index across productive rearrangements. TCRdb provides this immuneACCESS table in a form limited to in-frame rearrangements. Some clones are lacking; in checked studies, under half of them reflect an unresolved V gene, and why the rest are absent is not known. V and J calls and clone size follow that table, whereas D and trimming were derived from the DNA. Recorded for this sample are around 190,000 clones; roughly 82% of them occurred a single time. The top ten clonotypes cover around 7.8% of the sample.

The data derive from a study of blood T cell repertoires in COVID-19 (dated by TCRdb to 2019 to 2021). For the study in its entirety: Samples covering the acute and convalescent phases of COVID-19 were provided by collaborators in the United States, Italy and Spain. The prospective study material was composed of cDNA or gDNA derived from T cells, B-cell-depleted T cells, or PBMCs. Subjects who had been exposed to COVID-19, were actively infected with it, or had recovered from it provided the deeply sampled blood TCRbeta repertoires that made up the dataset. A freely available public database, intended as a resource for researchers studying the immune response to SARS-CoV-2, is where the repertoires were released. Samples came from the ongoing ImmuneRACE study (first 160 participants) plus 1,254 subjects from 6 global collaborators. A de-identified subject ID, COVID-19 status, age in years and sex were almost always included in the sample metadata. Where HLA class I and class II types were available, the types were taken from metadata supplied by the sample provider, not from assay-based typing. Study-wide conclusions, independent of this receptor: The quantity of clinical and demographic metadata differed by source and by participant and was supplied without curation.

At one collaborating source in Seattle, patients were enrolled during active infection and were followed longitudinally through the course of disease. The collaborating institutions used their own protocols to collect whole blood in K2EDTA tubes. For TCRbeta analysis, collaborator samples were shipped as frozen whole blood, as isolated PBMCs, or as DNA extracted from either sample type. Per the germline V gene, MNHEY is the CDR1 and SVGAGI is the CDR2. The CDR3 numbers 14 residues from cysteine through phenylalanine. Solely the CDR3 DNA is kept, with 42 bases framed from the first base. Trimming takes 0 bases from V and 4 bases from J, and the germline ends sit 9 bases apart.

The V gene is TRBV6-5 and the J gene is TRBJ1-1; no D gene call is confident. The TCR comes from an older woman with COVID-19, enrolled during active disease. The specimen was peripheral blood. CDR3 protein: CASSYSRWRTEAFF. In nucleotides, the sequence is TGTGCCAGCAGTTACTCGAGGTGGCGCACTGAAGCTTTCTTT.